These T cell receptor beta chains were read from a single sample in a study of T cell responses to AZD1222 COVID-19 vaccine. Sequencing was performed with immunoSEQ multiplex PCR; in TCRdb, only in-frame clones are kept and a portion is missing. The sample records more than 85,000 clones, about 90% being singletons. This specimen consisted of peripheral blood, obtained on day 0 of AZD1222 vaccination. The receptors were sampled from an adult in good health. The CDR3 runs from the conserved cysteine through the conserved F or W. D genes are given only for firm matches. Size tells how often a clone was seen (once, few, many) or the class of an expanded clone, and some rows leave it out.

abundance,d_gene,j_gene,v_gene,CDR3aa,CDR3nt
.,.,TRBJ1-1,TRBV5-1,CASSRAGQGTEAFF,TGCGCCAGCAGCCGGGCCGGGCAAGGCACTGAAGCTTTCTTT
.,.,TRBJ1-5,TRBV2,CASSAAGVDYQPQHF,TGTGCCAGCAGTGCAGCAGGGGTCGATTATCAGCCCCAGCATTTT
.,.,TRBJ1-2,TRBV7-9,CASSLEEGVVYGYTF,TGTGCCAGCAGCTTAGAGGAGGGGGTGGTCTATGGCTACACCTTC
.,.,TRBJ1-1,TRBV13,CASSLVGYTEAFF,TGTGCCAGCAGCTTAGTAGGATACACTGAAGCTTTCTTT
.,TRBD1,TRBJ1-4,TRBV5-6,CASSLANRGNEKLFF,TGTGCCAGCAGCTTGGCTAACAGGGGGAATGAAAAACTGTTTTTT
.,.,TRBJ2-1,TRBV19,CASSPTRDPTHEQFF,TGTGCCAGTAGTCCGACTAGAGACCCGACCCATGAGCAGTTCTTC
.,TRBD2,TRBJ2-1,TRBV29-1,CSVEGFGERGYNEQFF,TGCAGCGTTGAGGGTTTTGGGGAGCGGGGCTACAATGAGCAGTTCTTC
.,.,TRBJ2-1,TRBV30,CAWSVGRANNEQFF,TGTGCCTGGAGTGTCGGGAGAGCCAACAATGAGCAGTTCTTC
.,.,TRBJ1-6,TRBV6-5,CASSYAGSYNSPLHF,TGTGCCAGCAGTTACGCAGGTTCCTATAATTCACCCCTCCACTTT
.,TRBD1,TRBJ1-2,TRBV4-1,CASSSVGGQGANGYTF,TGCGCCAGCAGCTCGGTAGGGGGACAGGGGGCGAATGGCTACACCTTC
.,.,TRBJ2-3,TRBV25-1,CASSDFGRSDTQYF,TGTGCCAGCAGTGACTTCGGAAGGTCGGATACGCAGTATTTT
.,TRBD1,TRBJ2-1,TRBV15,CATSKGQGSYNEQFF,TGTGCCACCAGCAAAGGACAGGGGTCCTACAATGAGCAGTTCTTC
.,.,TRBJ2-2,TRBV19,CASSTRTGELFF,TGTGCCAGTAGTACCCGTACCGGGGAGCTGTTTTTT
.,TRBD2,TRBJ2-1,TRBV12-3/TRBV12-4,CASTRERESRLF,TGTGCCAGCACGCGAGAGCGGGAGAGTAGGCTCTTC
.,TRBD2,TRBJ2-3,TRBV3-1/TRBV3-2,CASSQDLAGDQDTQYF,TGTGCCAGCAGCCAGGATCTAGCGGGGGACCAGGATACGCAGTATTTT
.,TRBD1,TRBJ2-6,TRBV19,CASSIAGQGASGANVLTF,TGTGCCAGTAGTATAGCGGGACAGGGTGCATCTGGGGCCAACGTCCTGACTTTC
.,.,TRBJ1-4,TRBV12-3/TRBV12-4,CASSPQLGEKLFF,TGTGCCAGCAGTCCCCAGCTGGGGGAAAAACTGTTTTTT
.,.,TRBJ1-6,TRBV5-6,CASSLRANSPLHF,TGTGCCAGCAGCTTGAGGGCCAATTCACCCCTCCACTTT
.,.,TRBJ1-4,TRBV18,CASSPPGGEKLFF,TGTGCCAGCTCCCCCCCGGGAGGCGAAAAACTGTTTTTT
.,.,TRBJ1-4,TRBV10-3,CAISEQEKLFF,TGTGCCATCAGCGAGCAGGAGAAACTGTTTTTT
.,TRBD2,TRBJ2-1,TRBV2,CASSGLAGVKGPYNEQFF,TGTGCCAGCAGTGGACTAGCGGGAGTAAAGGGCCCCTACAATGAGCAGTTCTTC
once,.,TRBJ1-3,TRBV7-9,CASSPTTVGNTIYF,TGTGCCAGCAGCCCGACTACGGTCGGAAACACCATATATTTT
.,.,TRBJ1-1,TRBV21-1,CASSNVGGRSTEAFF,TGTGCCAGCAGCAATGTTGGGGGTAGGAGCACTGAAGCTTTCTTT
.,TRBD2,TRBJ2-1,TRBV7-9,CASSHLAGYEQFF,TGTGCCAGCAGCCATTTAGCGGGATATGAGCAGTTCTTC
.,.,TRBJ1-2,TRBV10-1,CASSDTNYGYTF,TGCGCCAGCAGTGACACTAACTATGGCTACACCTTC
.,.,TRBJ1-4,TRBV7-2,CASSARALTNEKLFF,TGTGCCAGCAGCGCCCGAGCCCTTACTAATGAAAAACTGTTTTTT
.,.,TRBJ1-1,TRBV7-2,CASSLAVADEAFF,TGTGCCAGCAGCTTAGCGGTGGCAGATGAAGCTTTCTTT
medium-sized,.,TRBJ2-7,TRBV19,CASSFGSHYEQYF,TGTGCCAGTAGTTTCGGAAGCCACTACGAGCAGTACTTC
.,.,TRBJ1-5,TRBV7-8,CASSDRGYQPQHF,TGTGCCAGCAGCGACCGGGGGTATCAGCCCCAGCATTTT
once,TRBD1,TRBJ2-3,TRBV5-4,CASSWGGDREDTQYF,TGTGCCAGCAGCTGGGGAGGGGACAGGGAGGATACGCAGTATTTT
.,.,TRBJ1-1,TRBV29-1,CSVLRDTEAFF,TGCAGCGTTCTTAGGGACACTGAAGCTTTCTTT
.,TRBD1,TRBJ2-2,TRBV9,CASSLDRGRIGELFF,TGTGCCAGCAGCTTAGACAGGGGGCGGATCGGGGAGCTGTTTTTT
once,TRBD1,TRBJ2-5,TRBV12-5,CASGLGTDQETQYF,TGTGCTAGTGGTTTAGGGACAGACCAAGAGACCCAGTACTTC
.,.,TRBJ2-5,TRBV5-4,CASSLGQGQETQYF,TGTGCCAGCAGCTTGGGCCAGGGACAAGAGACCCAGTACTTC
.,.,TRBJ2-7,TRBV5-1,CASSLDSREQYF,TGCGCCAGCAGCTTGGACAGTCGGGAGCAGTACTTC
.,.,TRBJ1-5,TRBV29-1,CSAAGGGGQPQHF,TGCAGCGCAGCGGGCGGAGGGGGTCAGCCCCAGCATTTT
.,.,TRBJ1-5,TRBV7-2,CASSLGMGSQPQHF,TGTGCCAGCAGCTTAGGCATGGGGAGTCAGCCCCAGCATTTT
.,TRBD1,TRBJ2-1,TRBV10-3,CAISGTGIADNEQFF,TGTGCCATCAGCGGGACAGGGATTGCTGATAATGAGCAGTTCTTC
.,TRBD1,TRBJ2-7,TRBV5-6,CASSWETGGKYEQYF,TGTGCCAGCAGCTGGGAGACAGGGGGCAAGTACGAGCAGTACTTC
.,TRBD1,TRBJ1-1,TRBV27,CASSFISQGAEAFF,TGTGCCAGCAGTTTTATATCTCAGGGGGCTGAAGCTTTCTTT
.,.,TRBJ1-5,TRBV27,CASSLVSGQNQPQHF,TGTGCCAGCAGTTTAGTGTCAGGGCAAAATCAGCCCCAGCATTTT
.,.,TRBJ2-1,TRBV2,CASSEAPSGNYNEQFF,TGTGCCAGCAGTGAAGCGCCCAGCGGTAACTACAATGAGCAGTTCTTC
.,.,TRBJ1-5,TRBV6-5,CASSYKGNSNQPQHF,TGTGCCAGCAGTTACAAGGGAAATAGCAATCAGCCCCAGCATTTT
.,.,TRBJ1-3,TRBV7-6,CASSDMGYRSGNTIYF,TGTGCCAGCAGCGACATGGGCTACCGCTCTGGAAACACCATATATTTT
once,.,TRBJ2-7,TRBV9,CASSSGYEQYF,TGTGCCAGCAGCTCCGGGTACGAGCAGTACTTC
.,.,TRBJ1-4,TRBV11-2,CASSPRPWEKLFF,TGTGCCAGCAGCCCCCGCCCTTGGGAAAAACTGTTTTTT
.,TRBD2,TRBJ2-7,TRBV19,CASSISGAGEYSYEQYF,TGTGCCAGTAGTATAAGCGGAGCGGGAGAATATTCCTACGAGCAGTACTTC
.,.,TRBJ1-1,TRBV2,CATSGYDTEAFF,TGTGCCACCTCTGGCTATGACACTGAAGCTTTCTTT
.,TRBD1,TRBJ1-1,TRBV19,CASSRGDRINTEAFF,TGTGCCAGTAGTCGGGGGGACAGGATCAACACTGAAGCTTTCTTT
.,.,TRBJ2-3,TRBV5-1,CASSSGDGTDTQYF,TGCGCCAGCAGCTCGGGAGACGGGACAGATACGCAGTATTTT